Each of the 18 T cell receptor beta chains below was sequenced from the same sample in a study of OX40 agonist ivuxolimab in advanced cancers. Sequenced by immunoSEQ multiplex PCR; TCRdb stores in-frame clones only, minus some. Among roughly 60,000 clones listed, about 87% were seen once. This specimen consisted of CD4+ or CD8+ T cells sorted from blood, obtained in a trial of the OX40 agonist ivuxolimab. These receptors were obtained from an adult with an advanced solid tumor such as melanoma, head and neck, liver or kidney cancer.

This clone was seen a single time. J is TRBJ1-6 and V is TRBV19; the D gene is possibly TRBD1 (6 bases). This CDR3 has 14 amino acids. Germline loops: CDR1 LNHDA, CDR2 SQIVND (reference sequence). V was pared by 3 bases and J by 11 bases, with 14 bases between. This chain's CDR3 is CASSMARGQTPLHF. In DNA form, the CDR3 reads TGTGCCAGTAGTATGGCCAGGGGACAAACACCCCTCCACTTT.

The gene calls are TRBV19 and TRBJ1-3, with 8 bases matching TRBD1. Germline V gene sequence: CDR1 LNHDA, CDR2 SQIVND (reference sequence). V was clipped by 6 bases and J by 0 bases; unmatched bases: 4. CDR3 length: 15 residues. CDR3 protein: CASSSDRASGNTIYF. Here the CDR3 DNA reads TGTGCCAGTAGCTCGGACAGGGCCTCTGGAAACACCATATATTTT.

The chain couples TRBV21-1 to TRBJ2-7; the D call of TRBD2 is as the table states it, not checked on the DNA. TRBV21-1 is listed as a pseudogene. This CDR3 region has 14 residues. DNA for the CDR3: TGTGCCAGCAGGAGAGGGAGTCTTACCTACGAGCAGTACTTC. As protein: CASRRGSLTYEQYF.

The DNA of the CDR3 is TGTGCCAGCAGCTTAGGCGGCCAAGAGACCCAGTACTTC. Encoded protein: CASSLGGQETQYF. The chain combines TRBV11-2 with TRBJ2-5; D remains unclear. Germline loops: CDR1 SGHAT, CDR2 FQNNGV. V was shortened by 1 base and J by 1 base, with 4 bases between the two germline ends. This CDR3 is 13 amino acids long. Full variable domain (rest looked up from reference TRBV11-2 and TRBJ2-5): EAGVAQSPRYKIIEKRQSVAFWCNPISGHATLYWYQQILGQGPKLLIQFQNNGVVDDSQLPKDRFSAERLKGVDSTLKIQPAKLEDSAVYLCASSLGGQETQYFGPGTRLLVL.

The V and J genes are TRBV15 and TRBJ2-3, with D perhaps TRBD2 (6 bases). With 4 bases removed from V and 7 bases from J, the gap between germline ends came to 15 bases. The germline V gene encodes CDR1 LNHNV and CDR2 YYDKDF (reference sequence). The CDR3 consists of 14 residues. DNA of the CDR3: TGTGCCACCAGCATGGGGGGTCCCACGAATACGCAGTATTTT. Translating it yields CATSMGGPTNTQYF. Complete variable domain (other parts from reference TRBV15 and TRBJ2-3): DAMVIQNPRYQVTQFGKPVTLSCSQTLNHNVMYWYQQKSSQAPKLLFHYYDKDFNNEADTPDNFQSRRPNTSFCFLDIRSPGLGDTAMYLCATSMGGPTNTQYFGPGTRLTVL.

V gene TRBV6-4 combines with J gene TRBJ2-1, with 11 bases identical to TRBD2. CDR1 is MRHNA and CDR2 is SNTAGT in the germline V gene. J gave up 4 bases and V 3 bases, and 2 bases lay outside the gene matches. CDR3 length: 15 amino acids. CDR3 sequence: CASSEGTSGYNEQFF. For the CDR3, the DNA is TGTGCCAGCAGTGAGGGGACTAGCGGTTACAATGAGCAGTTCTTC.

J is TRBJ2-7 and V is TRBV7-6, with D uncertain. V lost 1 base, J lost 6 bases, and 10 bases lay in between. CDR1 is SGHVS, CDR2 FNYEAQ, per germline. CDR3 length equals 13 residues. The CDR3 protein is CASSLGTGSEQYF. The CDR3 DNA reads TGTGCCAGCAGCTTAGGCACGGGTTCCGAGCAGTACTTC.

The rearrangement uses TRBV11-2 and TRBJ1-5; D gene unclear. V dropped 5 bases and J dropped 7 bases, with 12 bases sitting between them. CDR1 and CDR2 from the germline V gene are SGHAT and FQNNGV. The CDR3 consists of 13 residues. The CDR3 sequence: CASSRGLGQPQHF. Here the CDR3 DNA reads TGTGCCAGCAGCCGGGGATTAGGGCAGCCCCAGCATTTT.

The chain is built from TRBV19 and TRBJ1-6; the D gene is possibly TRBD1 (5 bases). The germline V gene encodes CDR1 LNHDA and CDR2 SQIVND (reference sequence). This CDR3 is 16 amino acids long. With 4 bases removed from V and 4 bases from J, the gap between germline ends came to 14 bases. CDR3 DNA: TGTGCCAGTAGTAGTCCGCCGGGGGTTTATAATTCACCCCTCCACTTT. Translating it yields CASSSPPGVYNSPLHF.

This chain connects TRBV10-3 to TRBJ2-1; TRBD1 matches at 9 bases. The germline V gene has CDR1 ENHRY and CDR2 SYGVKD. J was trimmed by 1 base and V by 5 bases; bases with no gene match: 9. The CDR3 runs to 17 residues. The CDR3 is CAISSASGTGSYNEQFF. DNA for the CDR3: TGTGCCATCAGTTCCGCCTCCGGGACAGGGTCCTACAATGAGCAGTTCTTC.

The chain joins TRBV5-1 to TRBJ2-5; 7 bases are shared with TRBD1. Losses at the gene ends were 6 bases for V and 4 bases for J; bases not matched to a gene: 9. Germline CDR1 reads SGHRS; CDR2 reads YFSETQ. The CDR3 sequence is 14 residues long. CDR3 DNA: TGCGCCAGCAACCCTGACAGGGAGAGAGAGACCCAGTACTTC. This sequence encodes CASNPDRERETQYF.

The chain carries TRBV5-1 and TRBJ2-5; D gene ambiguous. Germline lookup yields CDR1 SGHRS and CDR2 YFSETQ. Trimming stripped 4 bases from V and 5 bases from J, with 15 bases between. CDR3 length equals 14 residues. CDR3 sequence reads: CASSPDPLWETQYF. The CDR3 DNA follows: TGCGCCAGCAGCCCCGACCCCCTTTGGGAGACCCAGTACTTC. The full variable domain, in which reference TRBV5-1 and TRBJ2-5 provide the parts outside the CDR3, is KAGVTQTPRYLIKTRGQQVTLSCSPISGHRSVSWYQQTPGQGLQFLFEYFSETQRNKGNFPGRFSGRQFSNSRSEMNVSTLELGDSALYLCASSPDPLWETQYFGPGTRLLVL.

This rearrangement joins TRBV6-1 to TRBJ1-1; the D is unclear. Germline CDR1 is MNHNS and CDR2 is SASEGT. The CDR3 contains 12 residues. V was cut by 6 bases and J by 9 bases, with 14 bases left in between. This CDR3 is CASSRTVAQAFF. CDR3 bases: TGTGCCAGCAGCCGGACTGTAGCCCAAGCTTTCTTT.

This clone was found once. The gene calls are TRBV4-2 and TRBJ1-6; D might be TRBD1 (5 bases). V lost 0 bases and J 7 bases, leaving 13 bases between the germline ends. The germline V gene has CDR1 LGHNA and CDR2 YNFKEQ. CDR3 size: 16 residues. CDR3 loop: CASSQDVQGLNSPLHF. The CDR3 DNA follows: TGTGCCAGCAGCCAAGATGTGCAGGGACTAAATTCACCCCTCCACTTT.

The J gene is TRBJ1-2, the V gene TRBV6-1; no clear D gene. This CDR3 is built from 15 residues. Trimming shortened V by 1 base and J by 4 bases, and 13 bases separated the two germline ends. The germline V gene encodes CDR1 MNHNS and CDR2 SASEGT. The CDR3 protein is CASSEEWGSGYGYTF. For the CDR3, the DNA is TGTGCCAGCAGTGAAGAATGGGGAAGTGGCTATGGCTACACCTTC.

The chain combines TRBV21-1 with TRBJ1-5. TRBV21-1 is a listed pseudogene. CDR3 length equals 17 residues. CDR3 nucleotides: TGTGCCAGCAGCCCTCCGGAGGAGGTTGGTGTCGGTCAGCCCCAGCATTTT. Amino acid sequence: CASSPPEEVGVGQPQHF.

V gene TRBV4-3 combines with J gene TRBJ1-1, with D uncertain. V was trimmed by 0 bases and J by 2 bases, leaving 13 bases between them. Germline V gene lookup returns CDR1 LGHNA and CDR2 YSLEER. The CDR3 covers 16 residues. CDR3 loop: CASSQEGPPSNTEAFF. The CDR3 nucleotides read TGCGCCAGCAGCCAAGAGGGCCCGCCAAGTAACACTGAAGCTTTCTTT.

The V and J genes are TRBV9 and TRBJ1-2; 7 nucleotides line up with TRBD1. This CDR3 is built from 15 residues. V shed 0 bases, J shed 8 bases, and the junction held 10 bases outside the gene matches. Per germline, CDR1 SGDLS and CDR2 YYNGEE. CDR3 residues: CASSVAQGGVTGYTF. CDR3 bases: TGTGCCAGCAGCGTAGCTCAGGGGGGAGTTACGGGCTACACCTTC.